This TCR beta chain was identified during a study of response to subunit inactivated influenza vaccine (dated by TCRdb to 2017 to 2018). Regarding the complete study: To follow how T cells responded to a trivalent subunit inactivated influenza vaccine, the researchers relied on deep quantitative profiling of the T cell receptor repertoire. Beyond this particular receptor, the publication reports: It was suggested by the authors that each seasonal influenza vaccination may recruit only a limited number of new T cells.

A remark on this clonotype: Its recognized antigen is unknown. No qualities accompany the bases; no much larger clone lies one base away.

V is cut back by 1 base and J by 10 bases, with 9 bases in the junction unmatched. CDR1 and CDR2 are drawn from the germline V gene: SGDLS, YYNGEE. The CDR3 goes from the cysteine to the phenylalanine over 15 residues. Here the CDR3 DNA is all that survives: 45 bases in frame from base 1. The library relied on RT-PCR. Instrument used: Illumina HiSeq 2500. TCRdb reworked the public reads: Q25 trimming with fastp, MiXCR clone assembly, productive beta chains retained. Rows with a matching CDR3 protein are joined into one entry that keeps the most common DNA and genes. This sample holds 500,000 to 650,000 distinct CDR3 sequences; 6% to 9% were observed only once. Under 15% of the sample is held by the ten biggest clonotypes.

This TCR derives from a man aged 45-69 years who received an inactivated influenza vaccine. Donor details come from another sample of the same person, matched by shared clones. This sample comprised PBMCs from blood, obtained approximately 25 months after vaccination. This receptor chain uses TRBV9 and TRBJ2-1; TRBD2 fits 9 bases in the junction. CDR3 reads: CASSVRSGGLREQFF. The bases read TGTGCCAGCAGCGTAAGAAGCGGGGGGCTTAGGGAGCAGTTCTTC.